The present TCR beta chain was sequenced within a study of blood T cell repertoires in COVID-19. Study summary: T cells, B-cell-depleted T cells, or PBMCs provided the cDNA or gDNA that served as material.

This CDR3 is 12 amino acids long. Germline lookup yields CDR1 GTSNPN and CDR2 SVGIG (reference sequence). The V end lost 4 bases, the J end lost 3 bases, and 10 bases lay between the germline ends. Per the authors' pipeline: Reference gene primer amplification in the assay estimated nucleated cell counts. TCRdb's table, derived via immunoSEQ multiplex PCR, lists solely in-frame clones and lacks some. Clone size and V and J calls were adopted from that table, with D and trimming inferred from the DNA. This sample yields approximately 180,000 clones, of which 85% are seen a single time; 15% to 20% belongs to the top ten.

The chain employs TRBV30 and TRBJ2-7; D remains ambiguous. This TCR was sampled from a person aged 70 to 80 with COVID-19, enrolled during active disease. The sequenced material came from peripheral blood. CDR3 residues: CAWKDRSYEQYF. CDR3 nucleotides: TGTGCCTGGAAGGATAGGAGCTACGAGCAGTACTTC. The full variable domain, in which reference TRBV30 and TRBJ2-7 provide the parts outside the CDR3, is SQTIHQWPATLVQPVGSPLSLECTVEGTSNPNLYWYRQAAGRGLQLLFYSVGIGQISSEVPQNLSASRPQDRQFILSSKKLLLSDSGFYLCAWKDRSYEQYFGPGTRLTVT.